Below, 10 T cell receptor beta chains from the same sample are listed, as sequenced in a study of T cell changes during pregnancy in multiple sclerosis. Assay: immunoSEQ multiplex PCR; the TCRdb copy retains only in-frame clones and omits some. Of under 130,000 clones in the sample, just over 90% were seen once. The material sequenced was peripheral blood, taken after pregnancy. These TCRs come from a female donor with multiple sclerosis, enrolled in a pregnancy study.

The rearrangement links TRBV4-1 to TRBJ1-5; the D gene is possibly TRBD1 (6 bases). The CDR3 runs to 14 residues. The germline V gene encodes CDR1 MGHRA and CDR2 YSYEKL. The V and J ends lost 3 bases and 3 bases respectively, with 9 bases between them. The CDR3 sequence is CASSQRQVNQPQHF. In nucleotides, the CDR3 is TGCGCCAGCAGCCAGAGACAGGTCAATCAGCCCCAGCATTTT.

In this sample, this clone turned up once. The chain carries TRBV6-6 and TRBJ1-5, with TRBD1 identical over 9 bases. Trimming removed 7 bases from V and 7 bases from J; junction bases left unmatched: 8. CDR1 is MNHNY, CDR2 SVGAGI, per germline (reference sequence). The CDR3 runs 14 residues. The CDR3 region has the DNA TGTGCCAGCAACGAACAGGGGGCTGGGCAGCCCCAGCATTTT. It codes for CASNEQGAGQPQHF.

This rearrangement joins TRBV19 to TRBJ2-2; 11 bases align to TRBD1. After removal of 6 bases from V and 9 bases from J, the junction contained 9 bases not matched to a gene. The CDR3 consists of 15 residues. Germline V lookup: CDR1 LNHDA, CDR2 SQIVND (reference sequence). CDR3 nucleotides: TGTGCCAGTAGGCCGGGACAGGGGGTGATCCGGGAGCTGTTTTTT. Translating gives CASRPGQGVIRELFF.

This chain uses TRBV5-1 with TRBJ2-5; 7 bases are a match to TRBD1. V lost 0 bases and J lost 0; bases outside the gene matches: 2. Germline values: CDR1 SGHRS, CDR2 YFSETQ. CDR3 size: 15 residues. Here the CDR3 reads CASSLGQGNQETQYF. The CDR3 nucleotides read TGCGCCAGCAGCTTGGGACAGGGCAACCAAGAGACCCAGTACTTC.

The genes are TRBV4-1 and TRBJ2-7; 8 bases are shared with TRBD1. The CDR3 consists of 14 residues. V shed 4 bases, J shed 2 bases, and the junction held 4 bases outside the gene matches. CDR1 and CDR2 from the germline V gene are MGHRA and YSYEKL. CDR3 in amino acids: CASSPTTGAYEQYF. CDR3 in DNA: TGCGCCAGCAGCCCAACGACAGGGGCCTACGAGCAGTACTTC.

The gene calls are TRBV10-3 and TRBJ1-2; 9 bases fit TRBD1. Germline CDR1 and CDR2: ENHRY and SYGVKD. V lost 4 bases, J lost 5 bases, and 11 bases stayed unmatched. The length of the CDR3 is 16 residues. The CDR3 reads CAISVVGTGLEYGYTF. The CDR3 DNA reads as TGTGCCATCAGTGTGGTCGGGACAGGGCTTGAGTATGGCTACACCTTC.

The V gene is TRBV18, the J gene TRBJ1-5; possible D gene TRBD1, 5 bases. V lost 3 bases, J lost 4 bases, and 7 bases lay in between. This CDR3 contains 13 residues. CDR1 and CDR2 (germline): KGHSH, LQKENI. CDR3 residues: CASSPKGNQPQHF. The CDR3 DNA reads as TGTGCCAGCTCACCTAAGGGGAATCAGCCCCAGCATTTT.

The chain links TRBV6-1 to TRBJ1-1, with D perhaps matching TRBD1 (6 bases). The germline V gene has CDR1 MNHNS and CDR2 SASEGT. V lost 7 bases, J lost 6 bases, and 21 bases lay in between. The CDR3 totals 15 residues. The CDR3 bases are TGTGCCAGCATAAGAGAACAGGGATGGCGGGCTGAAGCTTTCTTT. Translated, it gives CASIREQGWRAEAFF.

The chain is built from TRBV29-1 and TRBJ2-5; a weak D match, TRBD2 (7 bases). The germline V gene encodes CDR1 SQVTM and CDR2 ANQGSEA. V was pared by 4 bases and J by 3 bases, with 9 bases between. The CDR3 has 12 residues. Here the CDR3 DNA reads TGCAGCGTTGCGGGGGGCGAAGAGACCCAGTACTTC. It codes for CSVAGGEETQYF.

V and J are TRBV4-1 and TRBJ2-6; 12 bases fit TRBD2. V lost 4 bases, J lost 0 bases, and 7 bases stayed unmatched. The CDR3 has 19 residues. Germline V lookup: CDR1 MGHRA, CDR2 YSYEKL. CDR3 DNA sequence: TGCGCCAGCAGCCTGTGGACTAGCGGGGCTGGCTCTGGGGCCAACGTCCTGACTTTC. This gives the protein CASSLWTSGAGSGANVLTF.